These 29 T cell receptor beta chains share one sample of origin, sequenced in a study of blood T cell dynamics during melanoma immunotherapy. Sequencing was performed with immunoSEQ multiplex PCR; in TCRdb, only in-frame clones are kept and a portion is missing. The data hold about 8,600 clones, with around 86% observed a single time. The time point: week 3, after first cycle of checkpoint inhibitor. The source material was blood, sampled from a patient treated with checkpoint blockade. These receptors all come from a human donor with melanoma.

This chain uses TRBV5-6 with TRBJ2-1; D not resolved. V was clipped by 5 bases and J by 0 bases, with 12 bases between them. The CDR3 contains 15 residues. Germline lookup yields CDR1 SGHDT and CDR2 YYEEEE. CDR3: CASSASPNSYNEQFF. The CDR3 DNA is TGTGCCAGCAGTGCGAGTCCGAACTCCTACAATGAGCAGTTCTTC.

The chain carries TRBV29-1 and TRBJ1-2, with a weak D call TRBD1 (5 bases). The germline V and J ends were trimmed by 0 bases and 7 bases, with 18 bases remaining between them. The germline V gene has CDR1 SQVTM and CDR2 ANQGSEA. The CDR3 runs 15 residues. The CDR3 DNA reads as TGCAGCGTTGAAGATTTGGCAGGGAAGCCTTCTGGCTACACCTTC. Encoded protein: CSVEDLAGKPSGYTF. The full variable domain, completed using reference TRBV29-1 and TRBJ1-2, is SAVISQKPSRDICQRGTSLTIQCQVDSQVTMMFWYRQQPGQSLTLIATANQGSEATYESGFVIDKFPISRPNLTFSTLTVSNMSPEDSSIYLCSVEDLAGKPSGYTFGSGTRLTVV.

The rearrangement links TRBV13 to TRBJ1-5; 10 bases match TRBD1. J lost 6 bases, V lost 4 bases, and 12 bases had no gene match. Germline V gene data show CDR1 as PRHDT and CDR2 as FYEKMQ (reference sequence). The CDR3 contains 17 residues. The CDR3 DNA sequence: TGTGCCAGCAGCTGGACGACTGGGACAGGGGTTGGTCAGCCCCAGCATTTT. Residues: CASSWTTGTGVGQPQHF.

The chain carries TRBV28 and TRBJ1-3; TRBD1 agrees at 9 bases. Germline V gives CDR1 MDHEN, CDR2 SYDVKM. J lost 2 bases, V lost 6 bases, and 8 bases had no gene match. This CDR3 comprises 16 residues. As DNA, the CDR3 is TGTGCCAGCAGCCAAACTGACAGGGGGGCTGGAAACACCATATATTTT. Amino acid sequence: CASSQTDRGAGNTIYF.

Here the CDR3 reads CASSLLTGTNTEAFF. CDR3 coding DNA: TGTGCCAGCAGCTTATTGACAGGGACGAACACTGAAGCTTTCTTT. V gene TRBV11-2 combines with J gene TRBJ1-1; 7 nucleotides align to TRBD1. The CDR3 spans 15 residues. The germline V gene has CDR1 SGHAT and CDR2 FQNNGV. Germline trimming cut 2 bases from V and 1 base from J; bases unmatched to any gene: 4.

This clone was found once. The rearrangement links TRBV7-8 to TRBJ1-2, with a tentative D call TRBD1 (5 bases). Germline loops: CDR1 SGHVS, CDR2 FQNEAQ. The CDR3 loop spans 14 amino acids. V was cut by 1 base and J by 8 bases, with 14 bases left in between. CDR3 nucleotides: TGTGCCAGCAGCTTAGGGGGGGATATTAGGGGCTACACCTTC. It encodes CASSLGGDIRGYTF.

The chain combines TRBV2 with TRBJ2-3, with 7 bases lining up with TRBD1. V dropped 8 bases and J dropped 8; count of bases not matched to a gene: 13. There are 14 residues in the CDR3. Looked up from germline, CDR1 is SNHLY and CDR2 is FYNNEI. CDR3 in amino acids: CASDRVVSSGTQYF. The DNA for the CDR3 is TGTGCCAGCGACAGGGTTGTGTCTTCGGGTACGCAGTATTTT.

This sequence joins TRBV9 and TRBJ1-6, with 7 bases lining up with TRBD1. Germline CDR1 SGDLS, CDR2 YYNGEE. V lost 3 bases, J lost 8 bases, and 11 bases stayed unmatched. CDR3 length equals 16 residues. The CDR3 sequence: CASSDPTGTKHSPLHF. The CDR3, as DNA: TGTGCCAGCAGCGACCCGACAGGGACGAAGCATTCACCCCTCCACTTT.

The sample holds a few counts of this clone. The genes are TRBV7-9 and TRBJ1-5; TRBD1 might be the D (6 bases). V lost 2 bases, J lost 2 bases, and 7 bases lay in between. The CDR3 runs to 14 residues. From germline, CDR1 is SEHNR and CDR2 FQNEAQ (reference sequence). In DNA form, the CDR3 reads TGTGCCAGCAGCTTAAACAGGGGCAATCAGCCCCAGCATTTT. It is translated as CASSLNRGNQPQHF.

The sample holds a few counts of this clone. J is TRBJ1-3 and V is TRBV2, with a weak D call TRBD1 (6 bases). This CDR3 contains 13 residues. Trimming took 2 bases from V and 9 from J, leaving 11 bases between them. The V gene's germline CDR1 is SNHLY and CDR2 FYNNEI. The DNA of the CDR3 is TGTGCCAGCAGTGAAACGGTGGGGGCCACCATATATTTT. Translated: CASSETVGATIYF.

CDR3 region: CASGTGVGEKLFF. CDR3 nucleotides: TGTGCCAGCGGGACAGGGGTGGGTGAAAAACTGTTTTTT. The V and J genes are TRBV19 and TRBJ1-4; 10 positions agree with TRBD1. The V and J ends lost 9 bases and 7 bases, in that order; junction bases with no gene match: 5. The CDR3 extends over 13 amino acids. Looked up from germline, CDR1 is LNHDA and CDR2 is SQIVND (reference sequence).

The chain carries TRBV6-1 and TRBJ1-2, with D perhaps matching TRBD1 (6 bases). CDR1 is MNHNS, CDR2 SASEGT, per germline. The CDR3 loop spans 13 amino acids. Trimming left V 6 bases short and J 6 bases short, with 14 bases between. Here the CDR3 DNA reads TGTGCCAGCAGCCTACAGGGTTGGGATGGCTACACCTTC. Protein sequence: CASSLQGWDGYTF.

This clone came up once. This chain uses TRBV6-5 with TRBJ1-4, with D unresolved. V was pared by 7 bases and J by 4 bases, with 7 bases between. Germline V lookup: CDR1 MNHEY, CDR2 SVGAGI. The CDR3 length is 12 residues. CDR3 amino acids: CASMGDNEKLFF. The CDR3 coding sequence is TGTGCCAGCATGGGCGATAATGAAAAACTGTTTTTT.

This chain joins TRBV7-2 and TRBJ1-1, with D possibly being TRBD1 (5 bases). Trimming stripped 3 bases from V and 0 bases from J, with 8 bases between. CDR1 is SGHTA and CDR2 is FQGNSA in the germline V gene. There are 14 residues in the CDR3. The CDR3 DNA sequence: TGTGCCAGCAGCTTGGGGGGGATGAACACTGAAGCTTTCTTT. It encodes CASSLGGMNTEAFF.

The V gene is TRBV7-2, the J gene TRBJ2-2; D uncertain. This CDR3 has 18 residues. Germline loops: CDR1 SGHTA, CDR2 FQGNSA. The V gene lost 5 bases and the J gene lost 4 bases, with 23 bases spanning the gap. The CDR3 region is CASSPSGRLGFPTGELFF. CDR3 DNA: TGTGCCAGCAGCCCCTCCGGCCGACTGGGTTTTCCCACCGGGGAGCTGTTTTTT.

The chain carries TRBV4-3 and TRBJ1-1; D remains ambiguous. The CDR3 runs to 14 residues. The V gene's germline CDR1 is LGHNA and CDR2 YSLEER. V was pared by 2 bases and J by 2 bases, with 9 bases between. The CDR3 DNA is TGCGCCAGCAGCCAACTCAGGAAAAACACTGAAGCTTTCTTT. Protein sequence: CASSQLRKNTEAFF.

The chain links TRBV2 to TRBJ2-3; 10 bases fit TRBD2. This CDR3 comprises 15 residues. J lost 1 base, V lost 6 bases, and 4 bases had no gene match. CDR1 and CDR2 from the germline V gene are SNHLY and FYNNEI. The CDR3 region has the DNA TGTGCCAGCAGGAAACTAGCGGGGCGCACAGATACGCAGTATTTT. Encoded protein: CASRKLAGRTDTQYF.

V is TRBV10-2 and J is TRBJ1-1; 9 bases are a match to TRBD1. Per the germline V gene, CDR1 is WSHSY and CDR2 is SAAADI. J lost 1 base, V lost 6 bases, and 3 bases had no gene match. CDR3 size: 14 residues. CDR3 DNA sequence: TGCGCCAGCAGGGACAGGGGATCGAACACTGAAGCTTTCTTT. It encodes CASRDRGSNTEAFF.

The chain uses TRBV11-1 and TRBJ2-7; 8 bases agree with TRBD1. The V segment lost 2 bases and the J segment 6 bases; nucleotides outside the gene matches: 12. Germline CDR1 reads SGHAT; CDR2 reads FQDESV (reference sequence). This CDR3 is 16 amino acids long. The DNA for the CDR3 is TGTGCCAGCAGCTTAACCCCCCCTGGACAGGGTGCCGAGCAGTACTTC. Its protein is CASSLTPPGQGAEQYF.

The rearrangement uses TRBV6-5 and TRBJ1-1, with D tentatively TRBD1 (5 bases). Between the trimmed V and J ends, which lost 5 bases and 1 base, there was a span of 11 bases. The CDR3 is 14 residues long. Germline values: CDR1 MNHEY, CDR2 SVGAGI. DNA for the CDR3: TGTGCCAGCAGTCGCCCTGGGGGGAACACTGAAGCTTTCTTT. Protein sequence: CASSRPGGNTEAFF.

The J gene is TRBJ1-2, the V gene TRBV30, with 7 bases lining up with TRBD1. With 6 bases clipped from V and 8 bases from J, the junction kept 9 bases outside the gene matches. Germline CDR1 and CDR2: GTSNPN and SVGIG (reference sequence). This CDR3 comprises 12 residues. The CDR3 is CACNRGSGGYTF. In nucleotides, the CDR3 is TGTGCCTGCAACAGGGGCTCCGGAGGCTACACCTTC. The full variable domain, in which reference TRBV30 and TRBJ1-2 provide the parts outside the CDR3, is SQTIHQWPATLVQPVGSPLSLECTVEGTSNPNLYWYRQAAGRGLQLLFYSVGIGQISSEVPQNLSASRPQDRQFILSSKKLLLSDSGFYLCACNRGSGGYTFGSGTRLTVV.

This chain uses TRBV7-2 with TRBJ1-2; D possibly corresponds to TRBD1 (5 bases). Germline CDR1 reads SGHTA; CDR2 reads FQGNSA. V shed 1 base and J shed 5 bases, with 8 bases lying between them. The CDR3 is 13 residues long. The CDR3 loop reads CASSLDRKYGYTF. The CDR3 nucleotides are TGTGCCAGCAGCTTAGACAGGAAATATGGCTACACCTTC.

V usage is TRBV5-1 and J usage is TRBJ1-4; D might be TRBD1 (5 bases). The CDR3 is 15 residues long. With 0 bases removed from V and 3 bases from J, the gap between germline ends came to 9 bases. Germline loops: CDR1 SGHRS, CDR2 YFSETQ. The CDR3 DNA sequence: TGCGCCAGCAGCTTGGCGAGGGGCCCTAATGAAAAACTGTTTTTT. Amino acids: CASSLARGPNEKLFF.

This clone was recorded only once. The gene calls are TRBV5-8 and TRBJ2-7; 11 bases line up with TRBD1. Per germline, CDR1 SGHTS and CDR2 YDEGEE. V lost 2 bases, J lost 5 bases, and 6 bases stayed unmatched. CDR3 length equals 15 residues. The CDR3 spells CASSFLGQGGNEQYF. CDR3 nucleotide sequence: TGTGCCAGCAGCTTTCTGGGACAGGGGGGAAACGAGCAGTACTTC.

The chain uses TRBV5-1 and TRBJ2-1; 7 bases line up with TRBD2. CDR1 and CDR2 from the germline V gene are SGHRS and YFSETQ. V shed 0 bases, J shed 1 base, and the junction held 1 base outside the gene matches. CDR3 length: 15 amino acids. The CDR3 loop reads CASSLGEGSYNEQFF. CDR3 coding DNA: TGCGCCAGCAGCTTGGGGGAGGGATCCTACAATGAGCAGTTCTTC.

V is TRBV11-1 and J is TRBJ2-7; D tentatively reads TRBD1 or TRBD2 (5 bases each). This CDR3 is built from 17 residues. The germline V gene encodes CDR1 SGHAT and CDR2 FQDESV (reference sequence). V lost 1 base and J lost 0, with 16 bases in between. In DNA form, the CDR3 reads TGTGCCAGCAGCTTAGACCCTGGGACCGCTCACTCCTACGAGCAGTACTTC. Encoded protein: CASSLDPGTAHSYEQYF. Looking up the rest from reference TRBV11-1 and TRBJ2-7 gives the full variable domain: EAEVAQSPRYKITEKSQAVAFWCDPISGHATLYWYRQILGQGPELLVQFQDESVVDDSQLPKDRFSAERLKGVDSTLKIQPAELGDSAMYLCASSLDPGTAHSYEQYFGPGTRLTVT.

In this sample, this clone turned up once. The V gene is TRBV28, the J gene TRBJ2-6; a possible D gene is TRBD2 (5 bases). The CDR3 length is 17 residues. V lost 3 bases, J lost 0 bases, and 12 bases lay in between. Germline V lookup: CDR1 MDHEN, CDR2 SYDVKM. The CDR3: CASSLEVSSSGANVLTF. The DNA for the CDR3 is TGTGCCAGCAGTTTGGAGGTCTCCAGCTCTGGGGCCAACGTCCTGACTTTC.

This chain uses TRBV11-1 with TRBJ1-5; D unresolved. This CDR3 spans 13 amino acids. Germline V gene lookup returns CDR1 SGHAT and CDR2 FQDESV (reference sequence). The V gene lost 1 base and the J gene lost 2 bases, with 3 bases spanning the gap. The CDR3 region is CASSLDGNQPQHF. CDR3 nucleotide sequence: TGTGCCAGCAGCTTAGATGGCAATCAGCCCCAGCATTTT.

This clone was detected only once. This rearrangement joins TRBV6-1 to TRBJ2-7; D might be TRBD2 (5 bases). From germline, CDR1 is MNHNS and CDR2 SASEGT. Trimming stripped 7 bases from V and 2 bases from J, with 15 bases between. This CDR3 is 14 amino acids long. CDR3 protein: CASMEDGFTYEQYF. The CDR3 nucleotides read TGTGCCAGCATGGAGGACGGTTTTACCTACGAGCAGTACTTC.